This T cell receptor beta chain was recovered during a study of CD8+ T cells in alopecia areata. Following RNA extraction, reverse transcription yielded cDNA that acted as the sequencing template. The table came from immunoSEQ multiplex PCR; TCRdb's copy has only in-frame clones and leaves some out. The sample has tens of thousands of clones, 45% to 55% seen once; the top ten hold about 17%. The CDR3 is 17 residues long. The V end was cut by 0 bases, the J end by 6 bases, with 20 bases between. Per the germline V gene, CDR1 is MGHRA and CDR2 is YSYEKL. This clone has only a few counts. The sample was CD8+ T cells sorted from blood, taken at week 0. The rearrangement joins TRBV4-1 to TRBJ1-1; maybe TRBD1 (5 bases). This receptor was taken from a human donor with alopecia areata. Here the CDR3 reads CASSQDMVIPLGAEAFF. As DNA, the CDR3 is TGCGCCAGCAGCCAAGATATGGTTATTCCCCTGGGGGCTGAAGCTTTCTTT.